The source of this T cell receptor (beta chain) is a study of cytomegalovirus exposure and HLA in healthy donors. Overall study findings and caveats: A subsequent analysis found that TCR clusters from the first cohort also tended to co-occur in the approximately 120 validation repertoires, with about 94% of cluster scores above 0.

Remarks on this clone: Its antigen is as yet unknown.

Assay used: immunoSEQ multiplex PCR; TCRdb lists only in-frame clones, some missing. This sample has roughly 60,000 clones, with over 85% found just once. This CDR3 is 18 amino acids long. Sequencing used PBMCs. The receptor's source is a woman aged 18-30 years in good health and CMV-seropositive. V is TRBV7-5 and J is TRBJ2-2; TRBD2 was called by the table and not checked on the DNA. TRBV7-5 is assigned pseudogene status. The chain's CDR3 is CVRSSHYGGGPWVGELFF. CDR3 DNA: TGTGTCAGAAGCTCCCATTATGGGGGAGGGCCTTGGGTCGGGGAGCTGTTTTTT.